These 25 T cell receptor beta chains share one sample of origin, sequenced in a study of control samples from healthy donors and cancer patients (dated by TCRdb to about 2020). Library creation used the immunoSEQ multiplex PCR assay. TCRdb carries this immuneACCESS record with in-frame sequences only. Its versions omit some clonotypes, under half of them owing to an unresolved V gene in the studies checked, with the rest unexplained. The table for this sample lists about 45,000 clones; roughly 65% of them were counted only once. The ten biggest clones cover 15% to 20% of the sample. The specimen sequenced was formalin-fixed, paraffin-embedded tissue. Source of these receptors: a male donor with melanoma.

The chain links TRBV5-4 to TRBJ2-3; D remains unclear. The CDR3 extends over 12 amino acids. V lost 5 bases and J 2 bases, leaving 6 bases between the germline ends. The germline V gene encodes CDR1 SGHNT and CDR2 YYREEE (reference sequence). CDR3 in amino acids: CASSYDTDTQYF. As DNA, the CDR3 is TGTGCCAGCAGTTATGACACAGATACGCAGTATTTT.

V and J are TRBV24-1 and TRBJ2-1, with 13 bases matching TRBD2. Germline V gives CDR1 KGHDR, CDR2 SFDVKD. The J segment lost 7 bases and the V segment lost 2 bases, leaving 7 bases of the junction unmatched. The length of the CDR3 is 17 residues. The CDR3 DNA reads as TGTGCCACCAGTGATTGGACTAGCGGGAGACTAGGGAATGAGCAGTTCTTC. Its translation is CATSDWTSGRLGNEQFF.

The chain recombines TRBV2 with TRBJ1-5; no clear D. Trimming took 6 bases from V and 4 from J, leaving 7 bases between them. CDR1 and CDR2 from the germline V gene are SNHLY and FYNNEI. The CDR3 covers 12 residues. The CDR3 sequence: CASRDLNQPQHF. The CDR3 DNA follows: TGTGCCAGCAGGGACCTAAATCAGCCCCAGCATTTT.

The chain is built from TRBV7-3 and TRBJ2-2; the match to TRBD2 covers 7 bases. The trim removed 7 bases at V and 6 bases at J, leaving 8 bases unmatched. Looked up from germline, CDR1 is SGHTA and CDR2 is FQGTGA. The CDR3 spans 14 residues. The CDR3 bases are TGTGCCAGCACCTTGGGAGGGAGTGCCGGGGAGCTGTTTTTT. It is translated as CASTLGGSAGELFF.

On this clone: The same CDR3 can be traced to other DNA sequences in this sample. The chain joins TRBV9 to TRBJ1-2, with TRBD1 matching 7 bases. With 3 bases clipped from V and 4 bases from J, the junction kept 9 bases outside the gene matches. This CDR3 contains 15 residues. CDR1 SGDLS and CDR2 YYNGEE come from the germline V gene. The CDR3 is CASSDHTGVVYGYTF. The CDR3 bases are TGTGCCAGCAGCGATCATACAGGGGTGGTCTATGGCTACACCTTC.

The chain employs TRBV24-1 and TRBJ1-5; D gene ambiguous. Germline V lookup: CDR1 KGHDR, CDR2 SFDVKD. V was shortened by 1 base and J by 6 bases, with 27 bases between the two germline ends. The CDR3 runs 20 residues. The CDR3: CATSDFPGPGGPAFPQPQHF. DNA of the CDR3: TGTGCCACCAGTGATTTTCCCGGACCCGGCGGTCCTGCTTTTCCTCAGCCCCAGCATTTT.

The CDR3 region is CASTGVHYNEQFF. The CDR3, as DNA: TGTGCCAGCACGGGAGTCCACTACAATGAGCAGTTCTTC. The chain has TRBV6-5 and TRBJ2-1; a weak D match, TRBD2 (6 bases). Germline CDR1 is MNHEY and CDR2 is SVGAGI. This CDR3 comprises 13 residues. The V end was cut by 7 bases, the J end by 3 bases, with 10 bases between.

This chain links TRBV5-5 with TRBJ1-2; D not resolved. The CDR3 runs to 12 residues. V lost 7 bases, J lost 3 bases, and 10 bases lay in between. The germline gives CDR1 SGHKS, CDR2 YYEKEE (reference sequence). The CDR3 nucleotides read TGTGCCAGCGTGGGCCGATACTATGGCTACACCTTC. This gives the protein CASVGRYYGYTF.

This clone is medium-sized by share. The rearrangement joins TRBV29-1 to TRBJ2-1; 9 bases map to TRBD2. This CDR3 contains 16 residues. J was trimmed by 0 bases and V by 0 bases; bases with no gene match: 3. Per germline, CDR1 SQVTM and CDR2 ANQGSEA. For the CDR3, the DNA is TGCAGCGTTGAAGATGATAGCGGGAGCTCCTACAATGAGCAGTTCTTC. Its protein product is CSVEDDSGSSYNEQFF.

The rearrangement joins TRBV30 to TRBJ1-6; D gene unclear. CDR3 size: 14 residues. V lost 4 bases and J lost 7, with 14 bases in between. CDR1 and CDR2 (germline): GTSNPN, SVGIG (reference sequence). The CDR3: CAWNRERWNSPLHF. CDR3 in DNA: TGTGCCTGGAACCGGGAGAGATGGAATTCACCCCTCCACTTT.

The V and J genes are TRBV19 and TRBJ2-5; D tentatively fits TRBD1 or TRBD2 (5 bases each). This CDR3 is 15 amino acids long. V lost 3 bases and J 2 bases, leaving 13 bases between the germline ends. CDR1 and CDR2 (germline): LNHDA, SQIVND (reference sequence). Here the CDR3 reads CASSISGDGQETQYF. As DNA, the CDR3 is TGTGCCAGTAGTATCTCTGGGGACGGTCAAGAGACCCAGTACTTC.

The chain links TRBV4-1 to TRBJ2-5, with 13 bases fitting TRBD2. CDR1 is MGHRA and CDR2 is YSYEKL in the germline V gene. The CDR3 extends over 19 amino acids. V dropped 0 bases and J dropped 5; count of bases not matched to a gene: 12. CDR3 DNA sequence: TGCGCCAGCAGCCAAGATCTTTTTGAGACTAGCGGGAGGACGGAGACCCAGTACTTC. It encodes CASSQDLFETSGRTETQYF.

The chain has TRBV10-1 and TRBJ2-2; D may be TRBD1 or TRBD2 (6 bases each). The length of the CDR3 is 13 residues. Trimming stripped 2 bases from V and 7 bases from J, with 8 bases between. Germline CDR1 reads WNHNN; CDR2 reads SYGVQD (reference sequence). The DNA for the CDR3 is TGCGCCAGCAGTGAGGGAGGGGGCGGGGAGCTGTTTTTT. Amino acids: CASSEGGGGELFF.

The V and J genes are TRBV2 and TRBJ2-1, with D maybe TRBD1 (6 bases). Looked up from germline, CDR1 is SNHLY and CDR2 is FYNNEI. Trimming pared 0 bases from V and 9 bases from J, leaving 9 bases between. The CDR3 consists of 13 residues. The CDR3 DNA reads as TGTGCCAGCAGTGAAGCGCGAGGGGGTGAGCAGTTCTTC. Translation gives CASSEARGGEQFF.

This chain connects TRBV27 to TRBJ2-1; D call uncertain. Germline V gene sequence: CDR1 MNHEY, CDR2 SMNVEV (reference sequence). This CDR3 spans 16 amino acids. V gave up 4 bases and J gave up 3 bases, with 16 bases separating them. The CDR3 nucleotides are TGTGCCAGCAGTTCCCGGACCTTTGGGGACTACAATGAGCAGTTCTTC. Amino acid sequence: CASSSRTFGDYNEQFF.

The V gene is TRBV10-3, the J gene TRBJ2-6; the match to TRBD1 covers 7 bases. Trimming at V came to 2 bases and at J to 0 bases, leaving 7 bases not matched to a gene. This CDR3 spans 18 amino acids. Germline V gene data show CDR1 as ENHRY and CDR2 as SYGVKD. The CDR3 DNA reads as TGTGCCATCAGTGAGCCTGGACAGGTCCTCTCTGGGGCCAACGTCCTGACTTTC. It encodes CAISEPGQVLSGANVLTF.

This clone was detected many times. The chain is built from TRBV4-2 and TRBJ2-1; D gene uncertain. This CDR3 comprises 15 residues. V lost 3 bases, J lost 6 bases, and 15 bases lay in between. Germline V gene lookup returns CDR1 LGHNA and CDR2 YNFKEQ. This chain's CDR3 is CASSQGNSVSNEQFF. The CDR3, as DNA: TGTGCCAGCAGCCAGGGAAACTCCGTCTCCAATGAGCAGTTCTTC.

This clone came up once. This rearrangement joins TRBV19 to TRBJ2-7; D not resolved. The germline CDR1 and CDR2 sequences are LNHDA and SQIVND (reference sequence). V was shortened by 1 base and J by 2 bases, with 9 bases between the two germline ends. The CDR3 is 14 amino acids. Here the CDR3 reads CASSIAGNTYEQYF. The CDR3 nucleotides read TGTGCCAGTAGTATAGCTGGAAACACCTACGAGCAGTACTTC.

The CDR3 DNA is TGTGCCAGCAGCTTACGAGGGGTTTATTCACCCCTCCACTTT. It specifies CASSLRGVYSPLHF. The chain links TRBV7-2 to TRBJ1-6, with D perhaps matching TRBD1 (5 bases). Germline CDR1 SGHTA, CDR2 FQGNSA. The CDR3 is made up of 14 amino acids. V lost 2 bases to trimming and J lost 8 bases, with 10 bases between them.

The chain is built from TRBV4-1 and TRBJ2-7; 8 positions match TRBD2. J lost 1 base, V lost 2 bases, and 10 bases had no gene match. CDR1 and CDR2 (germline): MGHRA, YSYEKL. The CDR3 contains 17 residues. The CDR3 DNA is TGCGCCAGCAGCCAAAAGGGCAGCGGGAGCTTATCCTACGAGCAGTACTTC. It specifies CASSQKGSGSLSYEQYF.

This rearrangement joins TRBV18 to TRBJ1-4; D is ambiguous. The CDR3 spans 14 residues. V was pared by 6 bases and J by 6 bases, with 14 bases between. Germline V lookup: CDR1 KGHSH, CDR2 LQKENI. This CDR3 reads CASSMTVSDEKLFF. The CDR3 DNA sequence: TGTGCCAGCTCCATGACCGTCTCGGATGAAAAACTGTTTTTT.

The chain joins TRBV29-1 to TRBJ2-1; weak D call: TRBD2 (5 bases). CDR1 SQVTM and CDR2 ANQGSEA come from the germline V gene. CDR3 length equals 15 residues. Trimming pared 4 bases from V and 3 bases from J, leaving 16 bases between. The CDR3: CSVGSGKTHYNEQFF. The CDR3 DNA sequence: TGCAGCGTTGGCTCCGGGAAGACCCACTACAATGAGCAGTTCTTC.

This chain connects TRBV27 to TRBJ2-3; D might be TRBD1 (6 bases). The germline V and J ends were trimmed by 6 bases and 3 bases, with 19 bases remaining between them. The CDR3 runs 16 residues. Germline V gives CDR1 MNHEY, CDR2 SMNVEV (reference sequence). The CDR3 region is CASSRTWTARTDTQYF. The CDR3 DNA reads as TGTGCCAGCAGCCGAACCTGGACAGCTAGAACAGATACGCAGTATTTT.

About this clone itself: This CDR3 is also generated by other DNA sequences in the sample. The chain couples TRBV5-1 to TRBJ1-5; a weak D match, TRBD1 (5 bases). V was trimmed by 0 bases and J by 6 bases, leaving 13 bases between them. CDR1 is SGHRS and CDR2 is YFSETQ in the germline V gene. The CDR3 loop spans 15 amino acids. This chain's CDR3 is CASSLEGARGQPQHF. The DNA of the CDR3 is TGCGCCAGCAGCTTGGAAGGGGCGCGGGGTCAGCCCCAGCATTTT.

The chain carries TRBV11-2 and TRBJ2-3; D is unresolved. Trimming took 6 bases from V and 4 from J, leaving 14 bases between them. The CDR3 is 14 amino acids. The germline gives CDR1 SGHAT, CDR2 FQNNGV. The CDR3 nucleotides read TGTGCCAGCAGTCCGATGACCATAGCAGATACGCAGTATTTT. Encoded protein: CASSPMTIADTQYF.